This T cell receptor (beta chain) was observed in a study of Ad26.COV2.S vaccination and SARS-CoV-2 variants. Study-wide context: By the intramuscular route, Ad26.COV2.S was given once, or twice 56 days apart. Broader study findings: Total T cell responses were possibly underestimated by TCR breadth and depth analyses. Across vaccine and placebo recipients, the breadth of non-spike TCRs was similar.

As for treatment: about 20 received Ad26.COV2.S at low or high dose, single or two shots; roughly five received placebo; per-sample allocation not given. Samples analyzed were those drawn on day 63 after the first vaccine or placebo injection. The sample came from a Boston adult aged 18-55 years. Between the trimmed V and J ends, which lost 1 base and 8 bases, there was a span of 11 bases. Germline V gene data show CDR1 as MNHEY and CDR2 as SMNVEV (reference sequence). This CDR3 has 13 residues. Sequencing used immunoSEQ multiplex PCR; TCRdb keeps in-frame clones, though not all of them. The sample contains about 390,000 clones, approximately 86% of which appear only once. As regards this clone: Antigen specificity is unknown.

This clonotype was obtained from a person between 18 and 60 years old who received the Ad26.COV2.S COVID-19 vaccine or a placebo. Here the sequenced sample was peripheral blood, taken in a trial of Ad26.COV2.S vaccine versus placebo. This sequence joins TRBV27 and TRBJ1-1; D unresolved. This CDR3 reads CASSLLHRSEAFF. DNA for the CDR3: TGTGCCAGCAGTTTATTACACCGCTCGGAAGCTTTCTTT.